The 22 T cell receptor beta chains below all came from one sample that was sequenced in a study of blood T cells in healthy people across ages. Together with a sample-barcoded 5' primer, a J-beta primer mix was included in a second PCR lasting about 6 to 11 cycles. TCRdb re-analysed the 5' RACE reads in MiXCR, keeping a single row per CDR3 protein. In the table there are approximately 820,000 distinct CDR3 sequences, under 45% of which are singletons. The sequencing input was blood. The receptors come from a man between 60 and 70 years old in good health.

This clonotype was detected only a few times. The CDR3 spells CASSPLGQGAYEQYF. CDR3 nucleotides: TGTGCCAGCTCACCCTTGGGACAGGGGGCCTACGAGCAGTACTTC. This rearrangement joins TRBV18 to TRBJ2-7; 11 bases map to TRBD1. The V segment lost 3 bases and the J segment 2 bases; nucleotides outside the gene matches: 3. Germline lookup yields CDR1 KGHSH and CDR2 LQKENI. The CDR3 runs to 15 residues.

The chain couples TRBV11-3 to TRBJ1-2, with 9 bases that match TRBD1. After removal of 8 bases from V and 8 bases from J, the junction contained 6 bases not matched to a gene. The CDR3 extends over 12 amino acids. Per the germline V gene, CDR1 is SGHNT and CDR2 is YENEEA. CDR3 nucleotide sequence: TGTGCCAGCGGCCGACAGGGGGGCGGCTACACCTTC. It yields the protein CASGRQGGGYTF.

This clonotype occurred a few times. This sequence joins TRBV24-1 and TRBJ2-1, with D perhaps assigned TRBD1 or TRBD2 (5 bases each). The CDR3 totals 17 residues. From germline, CDR1 is KGHDR and CDR2 SFDVKD. V dropped 3 bases and J dropped 2 bases, with 16 bases sitting between them. The chain's CDR3 is CATSDNRPGPTYNEQFF. The CDR3 nucleotides are TGTGCCACCAGTGATAACCGCCCGGGGCCCACCTACAATGAGCAGTTCTTC.

The chain uses TRBV2 and TRBJ2-3; 10 bases agree with TRBD2. The CDR3 length is 15 residues. V lost 2 bases to trimming and J lost 2 bases; unmatched junction nucleotides: 1. Germline V gene sequence: CDR1 SNHLY, CDR2 FYNNEI. The CDR3 sequence is CASSELAGATDTQYF. The CDR3 nucleotides are TGTGCCAGCAGTGAACTAGCGGGGGCCACAGATACGCAGTATTTT.

The chain carries TRBV24-1 and TRBJ2-3; 7 nucleotides match TRBD1. Germline CDR1 KGHDR, CDR2 SFDVKD. Trimming took 3 bases from V and 2 from J; bases not matched to a gene: 7. This CDR3 has 16 amino acids. CDR3: CATSDGDRELTDTQYF. DNA of the CDR3: TGTGCCACCAGTGATGGAGACAGGGAACTCACAGATACGCAGTATTTT.

As to this clonotype: A much bigger clone sits one base away, suggesting this may be a read error. The V and J genes are TRBV29-1 and TRBJ1-5; tentatively, D is TRBD1 (6 bases). The CDR3 spans 12 residues. Germline V gene sequence: CDR1 SQVTM, CDR2 ANQGSEA. The V and J ends lost 7 bases and 3 bases respectively, with 10 bases between them. CDR3 in amino acids: CSAAGANQPQHF. In DNA form, the CDR3 reads TGCAGCGCTGCAGGGGCCAATCAGCCCCAGCATTTT.

There are a few counts of this clonotype. The rearrangement joins TRBV14 to TRBJ2-6; TRBD1 might be the D (6 bases). The CDR3 covers 16 residues. Trimming left V 5 bases short and J 0 bases short, with 11 bases between. CDR1 is SGHDN, CDR2 FVKESK, per germline. CDR3 loop: CASSDRTRSGANVLTF. CDR3 nucleotide sequence: TGTGCCAGCAGCGACAGGACCCGCTCTGGGGCCAACGTCCTGACTTTC.

This clonotype was detected once. The chain recombines TRBV24-1 with TRBJ2-6, with D possibly called TRBD1 or TRBD2 (5 bases each). The CDR3 totals 17 residues. In germline, CDR1 is KGHDR, CDR2 SFDVKD. With 6 bases removed from V and 0 bases from J, the gap between germline ends came to 14 bases. CDR3 sequence (DNA): TGTGCCACCAGTTCTAGGGGACCGCTCTCTGGGGCCAACGTCCTGACTTTC. Translating it yields CATSSRGPLSGANVLTF.

This clonotype has only a few counts. The chain links TRBV12-3 or TRBV12-4 to TRBJ2-1, with 16 bases fitting TRBD2. Trimming removed 4 bases from V and 6 bases from J; junction bases left unmatched: 6. The CDR3 is made up of 17 amino acids. The CDR3 is CASSWGLAGGPRNEQFF. In nucleotides, the CDR3 is TGTGCCAGCAGTTGGGGACTAGCGGGGGGGCCTCGCAATGAGCAGTTCTTC.

This clonotype has a single count. The chain links TRBV20-1 to TRBJ1-2; D is unresolved. The CDR3 has 14 amino acids. From germline, CDR1 is DFQATT and CDR2 SNEGSKA (reference sequence). V gave up 0 bases and J gave up 5 bases, with 13 bases separating them. The CDR3 coding sequence is TGCAGTGCTAGAGATCCCGGCGGGTATTATGGCTACACCTTC. This codes for CSARDPGGYYGYTF.

Note on this clonotype: An end of the junction differs from the germline gene, which may be a read error. CDR3 amino acids: CASRETGSEQYF. DNA of the CDR3: TGCGCCAGCAGGGAGACAGGGTCGGAGCAGTACTTC. V gene TRBV6-2 or TRBV6-3 combines with J gene TRBJ2-5, with TRBD1 matching over 7 bases. The CDR3 is 12 amino acids. Germline-derived CDR1 and CDR2 are MNHEY and SVGEGT.

The rearrangement uses TRBV12-3 or TRBV12-4 and TRBJ1-5; possible D gene TRBD1, 5 bases. Trimming shortened V by 2 bases and J by 9 bases, and 8 bases separated the two germline ends. The CDR3 has 12 amino acids. The CDR3 here is CASSLSQGPQHF. CDR3 bases: TGTGCCAGCAGTTTATCCCAGGGGCCCCAGCATTTT.

V and J are TRBV15 and TRBJ2-4; D is perhaps TRBD1 (6 bases). This CDR3 comprises 16 residues. Germline CDR1 reads LNHNV; CDR2 reads YYDKDF (reference sequence). Trimming left V 4 bases short and J 3 bases short, with 16 bases between. CDR3 bases: TGTGCCACCAGCACCAGATGGGCACAGGGCAAAAACATTCAGTACTTC. As protein: CATSTRWAQGKNIQYF.

This clonotype was counted a few times. The gene calls are TRBV15 and TRBJ1-2; D is undetermined. The germline CDR1 and CDR2 sequences are LNHNV and YYDKDF (reference sequence). CDR3 size: 14 residues. V shed 1 base and J shed 6 bases, with 12 bases lying between them. Here the CDR3 reads CATSRGGSGNGYTF. CDR3 nucleotide sequence: TGTGCCACCAGCAGAGGTGGATCGGGGAATGGCTACACCTTC. The full variable domain, completed using reference TRBV15 and TRBJ1-2, is DAMVIQNPRYQVTQFGKPVTLSCSQTLNHNVMYWYQQKSSQAPKLLFHYYDKDFNNEADTPDNFQSRRPNTSFCFLDIRSPGLGDTAMYLCATSRGGSGNGYTFGSGTRLTVV.

This clonotype was detected only a few times. The chain carries TRBV7-6 and TRBJ2-1; a possible D gene is TRBD1 (5 bases). Germline V gene lookup returns CDR1 SGHVS and CDR2 FNYEAQ. The CDR3 length is 15 residues. Trimming removed 4 bases from V and 1 base from J, with 11 bases in between. CDR3 amino acids: CASSSPRTSYNEQFF. Written as DNA, the CDR3 is TGTGCCAGCAGCTCGCCCCGGACATCCTACAATGAGCAGTTCTTC.

This clonotype was counted a single time. The chain employs TRBV29-1 and TRBJ1-1; D call uncertain. CDR3 length equals 10 residues. V was clipped by 4 bases and J by 8 bases, with 8 bases between them. CDR1 SQVTM and CDR2 ANQGSEA come from the germline V gene. CDR3 residues: CSVGIREAFF. DNA for the CDR3: TGCAGCGTTGGGATCAGAGAAGCTTTCTTT.

The V call is TRBV6-2 or TRBV6-3, the J call TRBJ1-1; D may be TRBD1 (5 bases). The germline gives CDR1 MNHEY, CDR2 SVGEGT. The V and J ends lost 7 bases and 10 bases respectively, with 16 bases between them. The CDR3 consists of 12 residues. The CDR3 region has the DNA TGTGCCAGCAAGCGGGGACGCCAGAGAGCTTTCTTT. As protein: CASKRGRQRAFF.

Remarks on this clonotype: Germline is not matched at one junction end, which may reflect a read error. The CDR3 loop is CACSSGTGDYMNTEAFF. CDR3 DNA: TGTGCCTGCAGCTCCGGGACAGGGGACTACATGAACACTGAAGCTTTCTTT. V usage is TRBV7-9 and J usage is TRBJ1-1; 10 nucleotides align to TRBD1. The CDR3 is 17 residues long. Germline V gene lookup returns CDR1 SEHNR and CDR2 FQNEAQ (reference sequence).

This chain links TRBV6-2 or TRBV6-3 with TRBJ2-3, with D unresolved. This CDR3 spans 15 amino acids. Germline CDR1 MNHEY, CDR2 SVGEGT. Trimming left V 2 bases short and J 3 bases short, with 12 bases between. The CDR3 DNA is TGTGCCAGCAGTTACCAGTCTCTTGGGACAGATACGCAGTATTTT. Its protein product is CASSYQSLGTDTQYF.

This chain uses TRBV11-2 with TRBJ1-4; D call uncertain. With 2 bases removed from V and 7 bases from J, the gap between germline ends came to 8 bases. The CDR3 runs 13 residues. Germline V gives CDR1 SGHAT, CDR2 FQNNGV. This chain's CDR3 is CASSLIEGEKLFF. For the CDR3, the DNA is TGTGCCAGCAGCTTAATCGAAGGTGAAAAACTGTTTTTT.

The chain has TRBV20-1 and TRBJ2-6, with TRBD1 as a possible D gene (7 bases). Germline V lookup: CDR1 DFQATT, CDR2 SNEGSKA (reference sequence). V was shortened by 6 bases and J by 6 bases, with 15 bases between the two germline ends. The CDR3 contains 14 residues. The CDR3 DNA follows: TGCAGTGCCAGGGGGGACAGTAAGGCCAACGTCCTGACTTTC. Its translation is CSARGDSKANVLTF.

The chain employs TRBV5-5 and TRBJ2-1, with 7 bases that match TRBD2. The CDR3 contains 16 residues. Germline V gene sequence: CDR1 SGHKS, CDR2 YYEKEE (reference sequence). V gave up 1 base and J gave up 1 base; unmatched junction bases: 5. DNA for the CDR3: TGTGCCAGCAGCTTGAAAGGGAGGGGATCCTACAATGAGCAGTTCTTC. It specifies CASSLKGRGSYNEQFF.